Shown below are 4 T cell receptor beta chains from a single sample sequenced in a study of OX40 agonist ivuxolimab in advanced cancers. The repertoire was sequenced with immunoSEQ multiplex PCR; TCRdb's copy has only in-frame clones and lacks some. This sample has approximately 50,000 clones, with around 80% found just once. The sequenced sample was CD4+ or CD8+ T cells sorted from blood, obtained in a trial of the OX40 agonist ivuxolimab. All receptors derive from an adult with an advanced solid tumor such as melanoma, head and neck, liver or kidney cancer.

J is TRBJ2-2 and V is TRBV5-1, with TRBD1 identical over 7 bases. The CDR3 loop spans 14 amino acids. The germline gives CDR1 SGHRS, CDR2 YFSETQ. V trimming: 5 bases; J trimming: 1 base; junction bases outside the gene matches: 2. This chain's CDR3 is CASRGTVNTGELFF. Here the CDR3 DNA reads TGCGCCAGCAGGGGGACAGTGAACACCGGGGAGCTGTTTTTT. The complete variable domain, with remaining parts taken from reference TRBV5-1 and TRBJ2-2, reads KAGVTQTPRYLIKTRGQQVTLSCSPISGHRSVSWYQQTPGQGLQFLFEYFSETQRNKGNFPGRFSGRQFSNSRSEMNVSTLELGDSALYLCASRGTVNTGELFFGEGSRLTVL.

The chain recombines TRBV30 with TRBJ1-1, with TRBD1 matching over 7 bases. The junction had 11 bases not matched to a gene; V was cut back by 5 bases and J by 5 bases. The CDR3 has 14 residues. CDR1 is GTSNPN and CDR2 is SVGIG in the germline V gene (reference sequence). This CDR3 reads CAWLQDRATTEAFF. The DNA for the CDR3 is TGTGCCTGGCTCCAAGACAGGGCTACGACTGAAGCTTTCTTT. Using reference TRBV30 and TRBJ1-1 for the parts outside the CDR3, the full variable domain is SQTIHQWPATLVQPVGSPLSLECTVEGTSNPNLYWYRQAAGRGLQLLFYSVGIGQISSEVPQNLSASRPQDRQFILSSKKLLLSDSGFYLCAWLQDRATTEAFFGQGTRLTVV.

This chain joins TRBV4-1 and TRBJ1-5; the D gene is possibly TRBD1 (6 bases). Trimming cost V 3 bases and J 0 bases, with 15 bases left between them. This CDR3 has 17 amino acids. Germline V gene data show CDR1 as MGHRA and CDR2 as YSYEKL. CDR3 residues: CASSQSGTPLSNQPQHF. CDR3 in DNA: TGCGCCAGCAGCCAGAGCGGGACACCTCTTAGCAATCAGCCCCAGCATTTT.

V gene TRBV10-3 combines with J gene TRBJ1-4; the match to TRBD1 covers 10 bases. From germline, CDR1 is ENHRY and CDR2 SYGVKD. The CDR3 is 16 residues long. Losses at the gene ends were 6 bases for V and 2 bases for J; bases not matched to a gene: 6. The CDR3 reads CAIRPGQGITNEKLFF. The CDR3 DNA reads TGTGCCATCAGACCGGGACAGGGGATCACTAATGAAAAACTGTTTTTT.